This T cell receptor beta chain was identified during a study of shared clonotypes between healthy human individuals. Findings and caveats of the study: Estimated clonotype richness was generally higher in naive than memory subsets. Sampling included only blood; tissue repertoires likely differ.

Nashville, Tennessee was home to all donors, each a Caucasian adult. About this clone: Its antigen remains unidentified.

The data were produced by immunoSEQ multiplex PCR, yet TCRdb's version contains in-frame clones alone and is incomplete. Of about 2,500,000 clones listed, 85% to 95% were seen once; the top ten hold 0.13% to 0.15%. The source of this sequence is a young man in good health. Sequencing was performed on naive CD4+ T cells sorted from blood. Subset defined: CD45RA+ positively selected.

Written as DNA, the CDR3 is TGTGCCAGTAGTCGGGGACCCGCTTTTTACAATGAGCAGTTCTTC. Its protein product is CASSRGPAFYNEQFF. The V gene is TRBV19, the J gene TRBJ2-1; D is tentatively TRBD1 or TRBD2 (5 bases each). Trimming took 5 bases from V and 4 from J, leaving 15 bases between them. In germline, CDR1 is LNHDA, CDR2 SQIVND (reference sequence). CDR3 length: 15 residues.